These 26 T cell receptor beta chains originate from one sample sequenced in a study of blood T cells in healthy people across ages. A second PCR of about 7 to 11 cycles used a sample-barcoded 5' primer and a J-beta primer mix. MiXCR was run by TCRdb on the 5' RACE reads, yielding one entry per CDR3 protein. The profile shows 1.6 million or so distinct CDR3 sequences, about 35% of them singletons. Source material: blood. The receptors come from a woman in her twenties or thirties in good health.

The rearrangement uses TRBV5-6 and TRBJ1-1; D unclear. Germline CDR1 and CDR2: SGHDT and YYEEEE. CDR3 length: 16 residues. Trimming took 1 base from V and 0 from J, leaving 13 bases between them. Here the CDR3 DNA reads TGTGCCAGCAGCTTGTCCCCCTCCGGGTTGAACACTGAAGCTTTCTTT. Its protein product is CASSLSPSGLNTEAFF.

J is TRBJ1-2 and V is TRBV7-8, with D possibly being TRBD1 (5 bases). Trimming removed 4 bases at V and 4 bases at J, with 10 bases between. The CDR3 is 13 amino acids. The germline V gene encodes CDR1 SGHVS and CDR2 FQNEAQ. This CDR3 is CASSWPGSYGYTF. The CDR3 coding sequence is TGTGCCAGCAGCTGGCCAGGGAGCTATGGCTACACCTTC.

The table lists this clonotype with a few counts. V is TRBV27 and J is TRBJ2-1; D possibly corresponds to TRBD2 (6 bases). The CDR3 extends over 16 amino acids. Germline CDR1 and CDR2: MNHEY and SMNVEV (reference sequence). V shed 6 bases and J shed 4 bases, with 19 bases lying between them. CDR3 residues: CASSRPGLATYNEQFF. CDR3 DNA: TGTGCCAGCAGCCGGCCGGGGCTAGCGACTTACAATGAGCAGTTCTTC.

The chain combines TRBV4-1 with TRBJ2-2, with no clear D. The length of the CDR3 is 16 residues. Germline CDR1 and CDR2: MGHRA and YSYEKL. The germline V and J ends were trimmed by 1 base and 1 base, with 10 bases remaining between them. The CDR3 DNA reads TGCGCCAGCAGCCAAGCGGGCATGCTGAACACCGGGGAGCTGTTTTTT. Its protein product is CASSQAGMLNTGELFF.

As concerns this clonotype: A much more abundant neighbour one base away suggests this may be a read error. This chain connects TRBV5-5 to TRBJ2-3; 11 bases agree with TRBD2. CDR3 length equals 17 residues. Germline values: CDR1 SGHKS, CDR2 YYEKEE (reference sequence). The CDR3 is CASNLGLAGGFADTQYF. As DNA, the CDR3 is TGTGCCAGCAACTTGGGGCTAGCGGGGGGATTCGCAGATACGCAGTATTTT.

In this sample, this clonotype turned up once. CDR3 coding DNA: TGTGCCAGCAGTCCCCGGACAGCGAACCTCATGGGCGAGCAGTACTTC. Translating gives CASSPRTANLMGEQYF. This chain connects TRBV25-1 to TRBJ2-5; TRBD1 might be the D (6 bases). TRBJ2-7 matches the DNA end more closely, so the J call is doubtful. CDR1 and CDR2 from the germline V gene are MGHDK and SYGVNS. The CDR3 has 16 residues.

This clonotype has only a few counts. The rearrangement uses TRBV3-1 and TRBJ2-3; 7 bases fit TRBD2. Germline CDR1 LGHDT, CDR2 YNNKEL (reference sequence). The V and J ends lost 4 bases and 2 bases, in that order; junction bases with no gene match: 9. The CDR3 has 16 amino acids. CDR3 amino acids: CASSPIGGKYTDTQYF. CDR3 in DNA: TGTGCCAGCAGCCCGATCGGGGGGAAGTACACAGATACGCAGTATTTT.

This clonotype showed up just a few times. The chain is built from TRBV5-1 and TRBJ2-1; 7 nucleotides align to TRBD1. The V gene end was trimmed by 4 bases and the J gene end by 8 bases; junction bases not matched to a gene: 12. Germline values: CDR1 SGHRS, CDR2 YFSETQ. This CDR3 has 15 residues. This CDR3 is CASSLWGQSSDEQFF. In DNA, the CDR3 is TGCGCCAGCAGCCTTTGGGGACAGTCTAGTGATGAGCAGTTCTTC.

The chain uses TRBV27 and TRBJ2-7; D might be TRBD1 (5 bases). The germline V gene has CDR1 MNHEY and CDR2 SMNVEV (reference sequence). V was trimmed by 3 bases and J by 0 bases, leaving 9 bases between them. This CDR3 is 14 amino acids long. The CDR3 sequence: CASSFQGYSYEQYF. The DNA for the CDR3 is TGTGCCAGCAGTTTCCAGGGCTACTCCTACGAGCAGTACTTC.

The V gene is TRBV30, the J gene TRBJ2-3, with D perhaps TRBD2 (5 bases). Germline values: CDR1 GTSNPN, CDR2 SVGIG (reference sequence). This CDR3 comprises 15 residues. V dropped 5 bases and J dropped 1 base, with 16 bases sitting between them. CDR3 loop: CAWEEGFAGTDTQYF. CDR3 nucleotides: TGTGCCTGGGAAGAGGGATTCGCAGGCACAGATACGCAGTATTTT.

As for this clonotype: The CDR3 does not end in the conserved phenylalanine or tryptophan, so this is likely a read error. The chain joins TRBV10-3 to TRBJ1-1, with D possibly TRBD1 on 5 matching bases. Germline loops: CDR1 ENHRY, CDR2 SYGVKD. The CDR3 has 11 amino acids. The germline V and J ends were trimmed by 10 bases and 6 bases, with 12 bases remaining between them. CDR3 sequence (DNA): TGTGCCACCGGACATGAGGCTGAAGCTTTCTGT. Amino acid sequence: CATGHEAEAFC.

This chain uses TRBV20-1 with TRBJ1-1; possibly TRBD1 for D (5 bases). The V end lost 4 bases, the J end lost 1 base, and 13 bases lay between the germline ends. Germline loops: CDR1 DFQATT, CDR2 SNEGSKA (reference sequence). The CDR3 extends over 14 amino acids. DNA for the CDR3: TGCAGTGCTACCAGCCGGGGGGGGAACACTGAAGCTTTCTTT. Translating gives CSATSRGGNTEAFF.

The genes are TRBV10-3 and TRBJ1-1; TRBD1 matches at 8 bases. There are 15 residues in the CDR3. The junction had 8 bases not matched to a gene; V was cut back by 3 bases and J by 5 bases. Germline CDR1 ENHRY, CDR2 SYGVKD. The CDR3 here is CAISDPGQERTEAFF. The CDR3 nucleotides read TGTGCCATCAGTGACCCGGGACAGGAACGGACTGAAGCTTTCTTT.

This clonotype was counted a few times. V is TRBV12-3 or TRBV12-4 and J is TRBJ2-4; D perhaps matches TRBD2 (6 bases). This CDR3 contains 17 residues. The V gene lost 6 bases and the J gene lost 4 bases, with 22 bases spanning the gap. For the CDR3, the DNA is TGTGCCAGCAGGCTTGGGGACCTCCGGGACTCTAAAAACATTCAGTACTTC. Translating it yields CASRLGDLRDSKNIQYF.

This clonotype was seen more than once but under ten times. A much larger clone lies a single base off, so this may be a read error. This chain uses TRBV4-1 with TRBJ2-1; D might be TRBD2 (5 bases). The closer fit of TRBJ2-7 to the DNA end suggests the J call may be wrong. Germline V CDR1 and CDR2: MGHRA, YSYEKL. This CDR3 contains 13 residues. CDR3 in DNA: TGCGCCAGCAGCCAGGAGGCTTACAATGAGCAGTACTTC. Translation gives CASSQEAYNEQYF.

This rearrangement joins TRBV11-2 to TRBJ2-1, with 7 bases identical to TRBD1. Germline V gene lookup returns CDR1 SGHAT and CDR2 FQNNGV. V was clipped by 3 bases and J by 2 bases; unmatched bases: 7. This CDR3 has 16 amino acids. CDR3 nucleotides: TGTGCCAGCAGCTTCCAGAGGGGGCGAACCTACAATGAGCAGTTCTTC. It specifies CASSFQRGRTYNEQFF.

The rearrangement joins TRBV6-2 or TRBV6-3 to TRBJ2-4, with a tentative D call TRBD2 (5 bases). The CDR3 covers 15 residues. V was shortened by 3 bases and J by 13 bases, with 22 bases between the two germline ends. Germline CDR1 is MNHEY and CDR2 is SVGEGT. The CDR3 sequence: CASSYGWEFSYGQYF. As DNA, the CDR3 is TGTGCCAGCAGTTATGGATGGGAGTTCTCCTACGGGCAGTACTTC.

A single count supports this clonotype. A much larger clone lies one base from this, so it may be a read error. The rearrangement joins TRBV20-1 to TRBJ2-7; no firm D call. In germline, CDR1 is DFQATT, CDR2 SNEGSKA (reference sequence). There are 15 residues in the CDR3. CDR3 DNA: TGCAGTGCTAGAGCCTCAGTAATCGGCTCCTACGAGCGGTACTTC. It translates to CSARASVIGSYERYF.

This clonotype appeared a single time. The V and J genes are TRBV11-2 and TRBJ2-1; no definite D call. The closer fit of TRBJ2-7 to the DNA end suggests the J call may be wrong. CDR3 length: 18 amino acids. Germline CDR1 and CDR2: SGHAT and FQNNGV. The CDR3 nucleotides read TGTGCCAGCAGCTTTGGAAAATACACTCAGAGCTCCTACAATGAGCAGTACTTC. Encoded protein: CASSFGKYTQSSYNEQYF.

This clonotype showed up just a few times. This chain uses TRBV25-1 with TRBJ2-7; possible D gene TRBD1, 5 bases. V lost 7 bases, J lost 5 bases, and 24 bases lay in between. Germline CDR1 MGHDK, CDR2 SYGVNS. The CDR3 is 16 residues long. CDR3 amino acids: CASKRRKPDSIHEQYF. The CDR3, as DNA: TGTGCCAGCAAAAGACGCAAACCAGACAGTATCCACGAGCAGTACTTC.

This clonotype turned up a few times. The chain employs TRBV7-6 and TRBJ2-3; tentative D call: TRBD1 (5 bases). There are 16 residues in the CDR3. Germline values: CDR1 SGHVS, CDR2 FNYEAQ. V lost 6 bases, J lost 6 bases, and 22 bases lay in between. CDR3 sequence reads: CASSPSVQGIYDTQYF. The CDR3 DNA follows: TGTGCCAGCAGTCCCTCGGTCCAGGGAATATATGATACGCAGTATTTT.

The gene calls are TRBV6-2 or TRBV6-3 and TRBJ2-7; D is possibly TRBD1 or TRBD2 (6 bases each). This CDR3 has 16 amino acids. V was shortened by 2 bases and J by 10 bases, with 24 bases between the two germline ends. Germline lookup yields CDR1 MNHEY and CDR2 SVGEGT. DNA of the CDR3: TGTGCCAGCAGTTACGGGGGCGGGGACCAAAAGAGAGCCCAGTACTTC. Protein sequence: CASSYGGGDQKRAQYF.

Here the CDR3 reads CATAGGAWAEQYF. DNA of the CDR3: TGTGCCACGGCAGGGGGCGCTTGGGCCGAGCAGTACTTC. J is TRBJ2-7 and V is TRBV28; 8 bases agree with TRBD1. CDR1 is MDHEN, CDR2 SYDVKM, per germline. The CDR3 covers 13 residues. After removal of 10 bases from V and 6 bases from J, the junction contained 11 bases not matched to a gene. The full variable domain, its missing parts supplied by reference TRBV28 and TRBJ2-7, is DVKVTQSSRYLVKRTGEKVFLECVQDMDHENMFWYRQDPGLGLRLIYFSYDVKMKEKGDIPEGYSVSREKKERFSLILESASTNQTSMYLCATAGGAWAEQYFGPGTRLTVT.

This clonotype showed up just a few times. This chain uses TRBV29-1 with TRBJ1-2; 8 bases agree with TRBD1. Germline values: CDR1 SQVTM, CDR2 ANQGSEA. This CDR3 spans 13 amino acids. Trimming at V came to 6 bases and at J to 3 bases, leaving 6 bases not matched to a gene. The CDR3 is CSVRTGLDYGYTF. In nucleotides, the CDR3 is TGCAGCGTAAGGACAGGGTTAGACTATGGCTACACCTTC.

CDR3 residues: CSARLDIQETQYF. CDR3 bases: TGCAGTGCTAGACTGGATATACAAGAGACCCAGTACTTC. This chain uses TRBV20-1 with TRBJ2-5; D is uncertain. This CDR3 has 13 amino acids. The germline CDR1 and CDR2 sequences are DFQATT and SNEGSKA (reference sequence). V was cut by 2 bases and J by 2 bases, with 9 bases left in between.

The chain uses TRBV7-6 and TRBJ2-1; TRBD2 matches at 12 bases. V dropped 2 bases and J dropped 5; count of bases not matched to a gene: 7. This CDR3 comprises 17 residues. CDR1 SGHVS and CDR2 FNYEAQ come from the germline V gene. The CDR3 region is CASSLWASGGADNEQFF. Here the CDR3 DNA reads TGTGCCAGCAGCTTATGGGCTAGCGGGGGGGCTGACAATGAGCAGTTCTTC.